This note documents a single T cell receptor (beta chain) sequence. Its antigen remains unidentified. The data stem from a study of long-term antiretroviral therapy in people with HIV. Runs used v3.0 of the immunoSEQ assay and were done at survey level. Method: immunoSEQ multiplex PCR; TCRdb's copy keeps in-frame clones and lacks some. The sample consists of over 35,000 clones, 86% of them appearing once. Clinicians in the United States treated all participants with HIV. The study's findings and limits: Blood was collected between about 2003 and 2018, possibly under older ART regimens. Post-ART diversity increased but stayed below transplant donor controls. HIV repertoires spanned tighter CDR3 length ranges than controls did.

The source of this sequence is a woman under 30 with HIV. The material was unsorted PBMCs, obtained just before starting antiretroviral therapy.

CDR3: CASSEGQGDQPQHF. The CDR3 DNA sequence: TGTGCCAGCAGCGAGGGACAGGGAGATCAGCCCCAGCATTTT. The gene calls are TRBV5-4 and TRBJ1-5; TRBD1 aligns across 9 bases. The J segment lost 5 bases and the V segment lost 4 bases, leaving 4 bases of the junction unmatched. Looked up from germline, CDR1 is SGHNT and CDR2 is YYREEE (reference sequence). The CDR3 consists of 14 residues.